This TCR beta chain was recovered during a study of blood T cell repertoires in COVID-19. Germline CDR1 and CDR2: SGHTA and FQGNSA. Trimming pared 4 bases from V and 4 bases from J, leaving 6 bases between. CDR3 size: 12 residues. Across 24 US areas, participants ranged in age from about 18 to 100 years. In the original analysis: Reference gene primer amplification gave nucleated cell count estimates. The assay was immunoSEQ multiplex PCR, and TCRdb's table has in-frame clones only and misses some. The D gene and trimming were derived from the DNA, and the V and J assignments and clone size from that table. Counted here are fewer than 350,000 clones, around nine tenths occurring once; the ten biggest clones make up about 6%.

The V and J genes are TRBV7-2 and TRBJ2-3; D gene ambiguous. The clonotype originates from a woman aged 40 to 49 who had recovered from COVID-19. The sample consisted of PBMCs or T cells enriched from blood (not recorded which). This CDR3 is CASSSRADTQYF. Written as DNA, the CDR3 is TGTGCCAGCAGCTCCCGGGCAGATACGCAGTATTTT.